Listed here are 14 T cell receptor beta chains from one sample, sequenced in a study of B cell selection in AIRE deficiency. Repertoires were generated with immunoSEQ multiplex PCR, while TCRdb's copy carries only in-frame clones and drops some. The table includes over 20,000 clones, about 90% detected once. The regulatory T cell sort gate was CD4+CD25hiCD127low/negative. The sample consisted of CD4+CD25+ Tregs sorted from PBMCs. These receptors originate from a human donor in good health.

This clone was detected a few times. The chain is built from TRBV20-1 and TRBJ1-1; D is uncertain. There are 11 residues in the CDR3. Germline V CDR1 and CDR2: DFQATT, SNEGSKA (reference sequence). V lost 0 bases and J 7 bases, leaving 6 bases between the germline ends. The CDR3 DNA reads as TGCAGTGCTAGAGATCTTGGTGAAGCTTTCTTT. Protein product: CSARDLGEAFF.

This rearrangement joins TRBV19 to TRBJ1-2; the match to TRBD1 covers 7 bases. CDR1 is LNHDA and CDR2 is SQIVND in the germline V gene (reference sequence). With V trimmed by 1 base and J by 4 bases, 3 bases remained unmatched. The CDR3 has 14 residues. This chain's CDR3 is CASSIARGPYGYTF. The CDR3 DNA follows: TGTGCCAGTAGTATAGCGAGGGGGCCCTATGGCTACACCTTC.

The chain carries TRBV7-2 and TRBJ1-5, with TRBD1 as a possible D gene (5 bases). The CDR3 is 15 residues long. Germline loops: CDR1 SGHTA, CDR2 FQGNSA. Trimming cost V 7 bases and J 6 bases, with 19 bases left between them. Written as DNA, the CDR3 is TGTGCCAGCACTCAAGCGTGGGGGTCGGGTCAGCCCCAGCATTTT. It translates to CASTQAWGSGQPQHF. Drawing the rest from reference TRBV7-2 and TRBJ1-5, the complete variable domain is GAGVSQSPSNKVTEKGKDVELRCDPISGHTALYWYRQSLGQGLEFLIYFQGNSAPDKSGLPSDRFSAERTGGSVSTLTIQRTQQEDSAVYLCASTQAWGSGQPQHFGDGTRLSIL.

This chain connects TRBV5-4 to TRBJ1-1, with a tentative D call TRBD1 (6 bases). The V end lost 6 bases, the J end lost 1 base, and 10 bases lay between the germline ends. Per the germline V gene, CDR1 is SGHNT and CDR2 is YYREEE (reference sequence). This CDR3 spans 13 amino acids. The CDR3 loop is CASTVTGNTEAFF. CDR3 sequence (DNA): TGTGCCAGCACCGTGACAGGGAACACTGAAGCTTTCTTT. Filled out from reference TRBV5-4 and TRBJ1-1, the complete variable domain reads ETGVTQSPTHLIKTRGQQVTLRCSSQSGHNTVSWYQQALGQGPQFIFQYYREEENGRGNFPPRFSGLQFPNYSSELNVNALELDDSALYLCASTVTGNTEAFFGQGTRLTVV.

The gene calls are TRBV27 and TRBJ1-4; D gene uncertain. CDR3 length equals 12 residues. Germline-derived CDR1 and CDR2 are MNHEY and SMNVEV (reference sequence). Trimming removed 5 bases at V and 12 bases at J, with 13 bases between. The CDR3 loop reads CASSLLGQELFF. In DNA form, the CDR3 reads TGTGCCAGCAGTCTCCTAGGGCAAGAACTGTTTTTT.

The chain links TRBV11-2 to TRBJ2-7, with TRBD2 matching over 8 bases. The V gene's germline CDR1 is SGHAT and CDR2 FQNNGV. This CDR3 has 15 amino acids. The V gene end was trimmed by 3 bases and the J gene end by 2 bases; junction bases not matched to a gene: 6. The CDR3 here is CASSFITGGTYEQYF. The CDR3, as DNA: TGTGCCAGCAGCTTTATTACGGGGGGGACCTACGAGCAGTACTTC.

The chain couples TRBV27 to TRBJ1-2; possible D gene TRBD1, 6 bases. V lost 5 bases and J 0 bases, leaving 13 bases between the germline ends. Germline CDR1 and CDR2: MNHEY and SMNVEV (reference sequence). The CDR3 is made up of 15 amino acids. The CDR3 protein is CASSPRAGANYGYTF. Here the CDR3 DNA reads TGTGCCAGCAGTCCCCGGGCAGGGGCTAACTATGGCTACACCTTC.

This chain uses TRBV5-1 with TRBJ2-5; TRBD1 matches 9 bases. The CDR3 contains 14 residues. In germline, CDR1 is SGHRS, CDR2 YFSETQ. With 4 bases clipped from V and 5 bases from J, the junction kept 6 bases outside the gene matches. The CDR3 region has the DNA TGCGCCAGCAGCGGAGGGACAGGGCAGGAGACCCAGTACTTC. This translates into CASSGGTGQETQYF.

The rearrangement links TRBV7-9 to TRBJ2-7, with 7 bases matching TRBD1. The CDR3 is made up of 14 amino acids. The germline gives CDR1 SEHNR, CDR2 FQNEAQ (reference sequence). Germline trimming cut 5 bases from V and 3 bases from J; bases unmatched to any gene: 7. The CDR3 DNA is TGTGCCAGCAGCCCCGTAGGGGGCCTCTACGAGCAGTACTTC. Translating it yields CASSPVGGLYEQYF.

This clone came up a few times. DNA of the CDR3: TGTGCCAGCAGCTTGGCTGGAAACACCATATATTTT. Translating gives CASSLAGNTIYF. The genes are TRBV5-5 and TRBJ1-3; D remains ambiguous. The V gene lost 0 bases and the J gene lost 2 bases, with 0 bases spanning the gap. CDR1 SGHKS and CDR2 YYEKEE come from the germline V gene (reference sequence). CDR3 length: 12 residues.

The table lists this clone with a count of one. This chain uses TRBV29-1 with TRBJ2-7, with a possible D match to TRBD1 (5 bases). Between the trimmed V and J ends, which lost 4 bases and 3 bases, there was a span of 13 bases. The CDR3 extends over 13 amino acids. Germline assignment: CDR1 SQVTM and CDR2 ANQGSEA. CDR3 nucleotides: TGCAGCGTTGTGGGGCAGGTCCACTACGAGCAGTACTTC. As protein: CSVVGQVHYEQYF.

The rearrangement joins TRBV27 to TRBJ2-2, with TRBD2 as a possible D gene (7 bases). This CDR3 is built from 17 residues. CDR1 is MNHEY, CDR2 SMNVEV, per germline (reference sequence). Trimming left V 6 bases short and J 1 base short, with 18 bases between. The CDR3 DNA follows: TGTGCCAGCAGGGTCTCAAGGGGGGGAGTGAACACCGGGGAGCTGTTTTTT. Its translation is CASRVSRGGVNTGELFF.

J is TRBJ2-3 and V is TRBV7-6; 9 bases match TRBD1. Trimming cost V 4 bases and J 5 bases; bases outside gene matches: 10. The CDR3 consists of 16 residues. Germline values: CDR1 SGHVS, CDR2 FNYEAQ. The CDR3 loop is CASSSSGGTGLDTQYF. Here the CDR3 DNA reads TGTGCCAGCAGCTCTAGTGGGGGGACAGGGCTAGATACGCAGTATTTT.

This clone appeared once. This rearrangement joins TRBV10-1 to TRBJ2-7, with 7 positions matching TRBD1. In germline, CDR1 is WNHNN, CDR2 SYGVQD (reference sequence). CDR3 size: 13 residues. J was trimmed by 2 bases and V by 3 bases; bases with no gene match: 1. The CDR3 DNA follows: TGCGCCAGCAGTGAAGGGACAGCCTACGAGCAGTACTTC. It specifies CASSEGTAYEQYF.